The subject of this entry is one T cell receptor (beta chain). The antigen remains undetermined. The method was immunoSEQ multiplex PCR; TCRdb's version includes in-frame clones alone and lacks a portion of them. The data hold roughly 30,000 clones, with 80% to 90% observed a single time. This record belongs to a study of tumor-infiltrating lymphocytes in localized non-small cell lung cancer. Findings and limits, study-wide: Compared with uninvolved lung, tumors showed higher T cell infiltration by TCRbeta sequencing.

The CDR3 consists of 12 residues. V was cut by 8 bases and J by 4 bases, with 12 bases left in between. This receptor was taken from a human donor with non-small cell lung cancer. Material for sequencing was lung tumor tissue. The gene calls are TRBV6-7 and TRBJ2-7; weak D call: TRBD2 (6 bases). TRBV6-7 is an open reading frame whose function is uncertain. CDR3 coding DNA: TGTGCCAGCCCCGGCGGGGCGTACGAGCAGTACTTC. Translating gives CASPGGAYEQYF.